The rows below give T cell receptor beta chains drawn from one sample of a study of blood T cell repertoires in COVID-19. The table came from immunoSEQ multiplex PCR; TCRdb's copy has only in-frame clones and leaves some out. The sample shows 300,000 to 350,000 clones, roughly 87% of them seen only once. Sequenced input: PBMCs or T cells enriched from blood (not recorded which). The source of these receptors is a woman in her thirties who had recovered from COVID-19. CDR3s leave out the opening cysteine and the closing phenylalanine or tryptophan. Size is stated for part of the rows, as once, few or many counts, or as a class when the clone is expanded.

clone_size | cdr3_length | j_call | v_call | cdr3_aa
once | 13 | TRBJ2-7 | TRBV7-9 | ASSLSPQGRYEQY
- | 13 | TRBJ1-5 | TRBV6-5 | ASSWGQGNNQPQH
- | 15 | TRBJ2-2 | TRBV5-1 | ASSLLAGGIYTGELF
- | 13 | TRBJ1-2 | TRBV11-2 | ASSRNTGFNYGYT
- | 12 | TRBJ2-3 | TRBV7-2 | ASSPGGGTDTQY
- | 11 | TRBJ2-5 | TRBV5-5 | ASSLRTEETQY
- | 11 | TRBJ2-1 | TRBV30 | AWRPSPGNEQF
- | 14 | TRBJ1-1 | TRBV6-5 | ASSSANRGWNTEAF
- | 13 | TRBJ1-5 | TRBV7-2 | ASSARQGSIQPQH
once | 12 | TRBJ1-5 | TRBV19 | ASSPSLGNQPQH
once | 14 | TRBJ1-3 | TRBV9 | ASSVEAGPSGNTIY
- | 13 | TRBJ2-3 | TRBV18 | ASSPGTSGELTQY
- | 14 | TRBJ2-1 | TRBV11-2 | ASSLGSRVLYNEQF
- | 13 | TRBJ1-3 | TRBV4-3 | ASSPRTGSGNTIY
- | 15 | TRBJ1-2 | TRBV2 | ASKGGRQGTFNYGYT
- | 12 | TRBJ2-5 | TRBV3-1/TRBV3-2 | ASSYGQGGETQY
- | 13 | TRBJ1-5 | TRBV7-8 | ASSPGRTANQPQH
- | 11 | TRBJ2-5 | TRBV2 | ASTRGSQETQY
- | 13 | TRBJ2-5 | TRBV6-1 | ASSEPAGRQETQY
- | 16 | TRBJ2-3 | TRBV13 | ASSLDQGLAGTTDTQY
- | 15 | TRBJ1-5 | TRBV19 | ASSISGGALGNQPQH
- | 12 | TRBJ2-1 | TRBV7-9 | ASSPNGEGSEQF
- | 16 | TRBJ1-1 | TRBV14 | ASSTQEGPGGGYAEAF
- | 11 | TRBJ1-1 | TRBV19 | ASSIGTNTEAF
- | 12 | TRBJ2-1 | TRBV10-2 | ATVAAISYNEQF
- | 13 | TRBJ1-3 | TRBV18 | ASSSTGESGNTIY
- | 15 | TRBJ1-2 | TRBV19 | ASSMQGISGANYGYT
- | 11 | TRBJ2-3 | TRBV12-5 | ASGLGQSDTQY
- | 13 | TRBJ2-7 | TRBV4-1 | ASSQNSGGVYEQY
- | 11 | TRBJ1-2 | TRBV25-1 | ASSEWGDYGYT
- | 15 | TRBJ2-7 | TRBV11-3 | ASSPTSRQHGSYEQY
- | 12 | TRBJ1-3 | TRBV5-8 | ASSLGAVGNTIY
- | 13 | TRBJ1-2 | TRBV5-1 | ASSLEGQGGYGYT
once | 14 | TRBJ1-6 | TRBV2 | ASRTSKDFHNSPLH
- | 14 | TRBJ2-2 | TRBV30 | AWSLMGQGETGELF
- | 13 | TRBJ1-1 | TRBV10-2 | ASTQTVGLNTEAF
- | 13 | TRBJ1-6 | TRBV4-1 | ASSQSQGLVSPLH
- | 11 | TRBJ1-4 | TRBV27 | ASSRQTNEKLF
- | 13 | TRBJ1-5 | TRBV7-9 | ASSSGGGAGQPQH
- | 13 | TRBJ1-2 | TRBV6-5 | ASSYLTGGYGGYT
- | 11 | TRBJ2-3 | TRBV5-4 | ASSVRGEDTQY
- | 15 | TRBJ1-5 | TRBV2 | ASSGGQGISVGQPQH
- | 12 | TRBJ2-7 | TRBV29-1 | SVFFVDRIYEQY
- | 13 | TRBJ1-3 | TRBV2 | ASRSIRDSGNTIY
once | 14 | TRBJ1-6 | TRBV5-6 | ASSFGGLTDNSPLH
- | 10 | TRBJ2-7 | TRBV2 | ASRLQGYEQY
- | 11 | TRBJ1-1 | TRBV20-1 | SASRGAGTEAF
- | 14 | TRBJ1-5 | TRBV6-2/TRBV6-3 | ASSYYPGLSNQPQH
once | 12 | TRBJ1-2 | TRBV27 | ASSPTGQIYGYT
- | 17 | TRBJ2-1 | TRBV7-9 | ASSSHRDRGLSAYNEQF
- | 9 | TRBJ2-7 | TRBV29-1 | SGQGDYEQY